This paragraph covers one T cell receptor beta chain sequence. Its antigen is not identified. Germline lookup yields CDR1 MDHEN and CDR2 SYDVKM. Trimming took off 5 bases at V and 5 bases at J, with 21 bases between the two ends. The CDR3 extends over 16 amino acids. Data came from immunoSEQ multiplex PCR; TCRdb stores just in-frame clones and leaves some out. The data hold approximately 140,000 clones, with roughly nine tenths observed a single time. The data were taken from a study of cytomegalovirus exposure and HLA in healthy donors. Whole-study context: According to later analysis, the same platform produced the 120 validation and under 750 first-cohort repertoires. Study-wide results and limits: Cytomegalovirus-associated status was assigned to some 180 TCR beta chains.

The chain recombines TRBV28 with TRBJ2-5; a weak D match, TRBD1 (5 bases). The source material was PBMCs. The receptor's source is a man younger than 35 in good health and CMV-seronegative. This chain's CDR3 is CASSVTRPPQVETQYF. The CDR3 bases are TGTGCCAGCAGTGTGACACGACCCCCACAGGTGGAGACCCAGTACTTC.